This TCR beta chain was observed in a study of tumor-infiltrating lymphocytes in primary liver carcinoma. Study-level background: Both sexes were represented among patients, who were 30 to 69 years old. Staging placed the tumors at T1-T3 N0M0, and they measured about 4 to 11 cm across. Read depth, roughly 3.65 to 7.5 million productive TCRbeta reads, did not differ significantly between tissues.

The CDR3 extends over 14 amino acids. Trimming removed 7 bases from V and 3 bases from J, with 16 bases in between. Germline V lookup: CDR1 SQVTM, CDR2 ANQGSEA. It was unsorted whole blood that yielded blood RNA, and germline DNA was also extracted. Total RNA amounting to roughly 0.5 ug was the source from which TCR beta cDNA was made with a constant-region primer. A slightly modified ARM-PCR protocol with three nested multiplex PCR rounds produced these TCR beta libraries. Forward primers for TRBV1-TRBV30 and a C-beta reverse primer served the first two PCR rounds, at approximately 10 cycles each. TCRdb re-called the multiplex PCR reads with MiXCR, one entry per CDR3 protein. The data show 180,000 or so distinct CDR3 sequences, 60% seen once. On this clonotype itself: Antigen unknown. A read error may explain this, as a much larger clone is one base away.

Study results and limitations: Researchers did not compare CD4+ and CD8+ repertoires, as samples were bulk unsorted.

The genes are TRBV29-1 and TRBJ2-1; maybe TRBD2 (6 bases). The sample taken for sequencing was peripheral blood. The sequence came from a man in his forties or fifties with primary liver carcinoma and hepatitis B virus infection. CDR3 sequence: CSARGVGLYNEQFF. Written as DNA, the CDR3 is TGCAGCGCACGCGGGGTGGGCCTCTACAATGAGCAGTTCTTC.